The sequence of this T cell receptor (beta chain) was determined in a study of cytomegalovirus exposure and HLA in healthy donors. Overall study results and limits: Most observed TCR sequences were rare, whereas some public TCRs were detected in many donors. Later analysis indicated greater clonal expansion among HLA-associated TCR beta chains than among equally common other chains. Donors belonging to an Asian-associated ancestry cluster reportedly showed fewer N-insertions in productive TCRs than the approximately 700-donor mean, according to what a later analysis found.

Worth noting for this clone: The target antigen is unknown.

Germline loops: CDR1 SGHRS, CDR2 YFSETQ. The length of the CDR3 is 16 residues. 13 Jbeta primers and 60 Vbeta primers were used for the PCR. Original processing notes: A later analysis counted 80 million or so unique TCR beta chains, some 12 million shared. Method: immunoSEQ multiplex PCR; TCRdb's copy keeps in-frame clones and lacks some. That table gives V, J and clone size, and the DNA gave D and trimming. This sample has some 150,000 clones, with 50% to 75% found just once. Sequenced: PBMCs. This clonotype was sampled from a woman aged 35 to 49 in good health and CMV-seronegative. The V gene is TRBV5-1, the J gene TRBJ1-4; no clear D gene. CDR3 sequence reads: CDHNGITDLVCEKLFF. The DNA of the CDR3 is TGCGATCACAACGGGATTACTGATTTAGTCTGTGAAAAACTGTTTTTT. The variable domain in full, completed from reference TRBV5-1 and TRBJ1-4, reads KAGVTQTPRYLIKTRGQQVTLSCSPISGHRSVSWYQQTPGQGLQFLFEYFSETQRNKGNFPGRFSGRQFSNSRSEMNVSTLELGDSALYLCDHNGITDLVCEKLFFGSGTQLSVL.